A selection of T cell receptor beta chains follows, all from one sample in a study of blood T cell repertoires in COVID-19. Repertoires were generated with immunoSEQ multiplex PCR, while TCRdb's copy carries only in-frame clones and drops some. The table includes under 80,000 clones, around 83% detected once. The sequenced sample was peripheral blood. The receptors originated from a man older than 75 with acute or convalescent COVID-19. Both conserved end residues are part of each CDR3. A D gene is named only where the DNA matches it firmly. The size entry is marked missing in some rows and otherwise reads once, few, many or a size class.

j_gene: TRBJ2-5
d_gene: TRBD2
len: 15
abundance: -
v_gene: TRBV27
CDR3aa: CASSLLAGAVRAQYF
CDR3nt: TGTGCCAGCAGTTTGCTAGCGGGGGCCGTTAGGGCCCAGTACTTC

j_gene: TRBJ2-7
d_gene: TRBD1
len: 14
abundance: -
v_gene: TRBV19
CDR3aa: CASSDRGFSYEQYF
CDR3nt: TGTGCCAGTAGTGACAGGGGGTTCTCCTACGAGCAGTACTTC

j_gene: TRBJ2-1
d_gene: -
len: 15
abundance: once
v_gene: TRBV18
CDR3aa: CASSLSYVGGNEQFF
CDR3nt: TGTGCCAGCTCACTTAGCTACGTGGGTGGCAATGAGCAGTTCTTC

j_gene: TRBJ2-7
d_gene: -
len: 16
abundance: -
v_gene: TRBV6-6
CDR3aa: CASSSLLGTPPYEQYF
CDR3nt: TGTGCCAGCAGTTCCCTCTTGGGGACACCTCCCTACGAGCAGTACTTC

j_gene: TRBJ2-1
d_gene: -
len: 14
abundance: -
v_gene: TRBV19
CDR3aa: CASTLDSSYNEQFF
CDR3nt: TGTGCCAGTACCCTGGACAGCTCCTACAATGAGCAGTTCTTC

j_gene: TRBJ2-7
d_gene: TRBD1
len: 13
abundance: -
v_gene: TRBV3-1/TRBV3-2
CDR3aa: CASSPDRDREQYF
CDR3nt: TGTGCCAGCAGCCCTGACAGGGATCGGGAGCAGTACTTC

j_gene: TRBJ1-4
d_gene: TRBD1
len: 16
abundance: few
v_gene: TRBV11-2
CDR3aa: CASSRTGQGGYEKLFF
CDR3nt: TGTGCCAGCAGCCGAACAGGGCAGGGGGGATATGAAAAACTGTTTTTT

j_gene: TRBJ1-1
d_gene: -
len: 13
abundance: -
v_gene: TRBV4-1
CDR3aa: CASSQDEAEGAFF
CDR3nt: TGCGCCAGCAGCCAAGATGAGGCGGAAGGAGCTTTCTTT

j_gene: TRBJ1-3
d_gene: TRBD1
len: 14
abundance: -
v_gene: TRBV6-5
CDR3aa: CASSDRVSGNTIYF
CDR3nt: TGTGCCAGCAGCGACAGGGTCTCTGGAAACACCATATATTTT

j_gene: TRBJ2-5
d_gene: TRBD2
len: 14
abundance: once
v_gene: TRBV28
CDR3aa: CATASGANTETQYF
CDR3nt: TGTGCCACCGCTAGCGGGGCAAATACAGAGACCCAGTACTTC

j_gene: TRBJ2-7
d_gene: TRBD1
len: 13
abundance: many
v_gene: TRBV20-1
CDR3aa: CSASGTGLYEQYF
CDR3nt: TGCAGTGCCAGTGGGACAGGATTATACGAGCAGTACTTC

j_gene: TRBJ2-1
d_gene: -
len: 12
abundance: -
v_gene: TRBV11-2
CDR3aa: CASSFSSWEQFF
CDR3nt: TGTGCCAGCAGCTTCTCTAGCTGGGAGCAGTTCTTC

j_gene: TRBJ1-4
d_gene: TRBD1
len: 17
abundance: -
v_gene: TRBV4-1
CDR3aa: CASSQSITGQGGEKLFF
CDR3nt: TGCGCCAGCAGCCAATCAATCACGGGACAGGGGGGAGAAAAACTGTTTTTT

j_gene: TRBJ1-5
d_gene: TRBD1
len: 14
abundance: few
v_gene: TRBV6-5
CDR3aa: CASSRRQGGQPQHF
CDR3nt: TGTGCCAGCAGCCGCCGACAGGGGGGGCAGCCCCAGCATTTT

j_gene: TRBJ1-6
d_gene: -
len: 16
abundance: few
v_gene: TRBV13
CDR3aa: CASSLAQELYNSPLHF
CDR3nt: TGTGCCAGCAGCTTAGCACAGGAGCTCTATAATTCACCCCTCCACTTT

j_gene: TRBJ1-5
d_gene: TRBD1
len: 13
abundance: -
v_gene: TRBV2
CDR3aa: CASSETGPGPQHF
CDR3nt: TGTGCCAGCAGCGAGACAGGGCCCGGGCCCCAGCATTTT

j_gene: TRBJ1-5
d_gene: TRBD1
len: 14
abundance: few
v_gene: TRBV7-9
CDR3aa: CASSPGTGFQPQHF
CDR3nt: TGTGCCAGCAGCCCCGGGACAGGTTTTCAGCCCCAGCATTTT

j_gene: TRBJ2-2
d_gene: -
len: 14
abundance: -
v_gene: TRBV6-1
CDR3aa: CASATLAGTGELFF
CDR3nt: TGTGCCAGTGCGACCCTCGCGGGCACCGGGGAGCTGTTTTTT

j_gene: TRBJ1-4
d_gene: TRBD1
len: 16
abundance: -
v_gene: TRBV29-1
CDR3aa: CSVASHVTGLGEKLFF
CDR3nt: TGCAGCGTTGCGTCCCATGTGACAGGGTTGGGTGAAAAACTGTTTTTT

j_gene: TRBJ2-1
d_gene: -
len: 16
abundance: -
v_gene: TRBV9
CDR3aa: CASSGTGRDASNEQFF
CDR3nt: TGTGCCAGCAGCGGAACGGGGCGGGACGCCAGCAATGAGCAGTTCTTC

j_gene: TRBJ2-6
d_gene: -
len: 16
abundance: -
v_gene: TRBV13
CDR3aa: CASSLLASSGANVLTF
CDR3nt: TGTGCCAGCAGCTTACTGGCTAGCTCTGGGGCCAACGTCCTGACTTTC

j_gene: TRBJ1-1
d_gene: -
len: 16
abundance: -
v_gene: TRBV7-6
CDR3aa: CASSLDRHKLNTEAFF
CDR3nt: TGTGCCAGCAGCTTAGACAGACACAAACTGAACACTGAAGCTTTCTTT

j_gene: TRBJ2-5
d_gene: -
len: 18
abundance: -
v_gene: TRBV21-1
CDR3aa: CASSKGGSGRARAETQYF
CDR3nt: TGTGCCAGCAGCAAAGGGGGTAGCGGGAGGGCCCGGGCAGAGACCCAGTACTTC

j_gene: TRBJ2-1
d_gene: -
len: 14
abundance: -
v_gene: TRBV19
CDR3aa: CASKERERLSEQFF
CDR3nt: TGTGCCAGTAAGGAAAGGGAACGACTAAGTGAGCAGTTCTTC

j_gene: TRBJ1-1
d_gene: TRBD1
len: 14
abundance: -
v_gene: TRBV6-6
CDR3aa: CASREDRLTDEAFF
CDR3nt: TGTGCCAGCAGAGAGGACAGGCTGACAGATGAAGCTTTCTTT

j_gene: TRBJ2-3
d_gene: TRBD2
len: 16
abundance: -
v_gene: TRBV7-3
CDR3aa: CASSPLAGGLADTQYF
CDR3nt: TGTGCCAGCAGCCCACTCGCGGGGGGGCTGGCAGATACGCAGTATTTT

j_gene: TRBJ1-5
d_gene: TRBD1
len: 15
abundance: -
v_gene: TRBV5-6
CDR3aa: CASSLGTGPRQPQHF
CDR3nt: TGTGCCAGCAGCTTAGGGACAGGGCCAAGACAGCCCCAGCATTTT

j_gene: TRBJ2-1
d_gene: TRBD1
len: 14
abundance: once
v_gene: TRBV18
CDR3aa: CASSQRTGDNEQFF
CDR3nt: TGTGCCAGCTCACAACGGACAGGGGACAATGAGCAGTTCTTC

j_gene: TRBJ1-5
d_gene: -
len: 13
abundance: -
v_gene: TRBV6-2/TRBV6-3
CDR3aa: CASSGRGNQPQHF
CDR3nt: TGTGCCAGCAGTGGTAGAGGCAATCAGCCCCAGCATTTT

j_gene: TRBJ1-2
d_gene: TRBD1
len: 14
abundance: -
v_gene: TRBV5-4
CDR3aa: CASSLRGQTYGYTF
CDR3nt: TGTGCCAGCAGCTTGAGGGGACAGACCTATGGCTACACCTTC

j_gene: TRBJ2-7
d_gene: -
len: 14
abundance: -
v_gene: TRBV6-2/TRBV6-3
CDR3aa: CASSPDYTRGWQYF
CDR3nt: TGTGCCAGCAGCCCGGACTATACCCGAGGGTGGCAGTACTTC

j_gene: TRBJ1-2
d_gene: TRBD1
len: 14
abundance: -
v_gene: TRBV13
CDR3aa: CASSLGQGIGGYTF
CDR3nt: TGTGCCAGCAGCTTGGGACAGGGTATTGGAGGCTACACCTTC

j_gene: TRBJ2-3
d_gene: -
len: 16
abundance: -
v_gene: TRBV24-1
CDR3aa: CATSGPTKWGADTQYF
CDR3nt: TGTGCCACCAGTGGCCCTACAAAATGGGGCGCAGATACGCAGTATTTT

j_gene: TRBJ1-2
d_gene: -
len: 14
abundance: -
v_gene: TRBV5-6
CDR3aa: CASTSGQRNYGYTF
CDR3nt: TGTGCCAGCACCTCGGGACAACGAAACTATGGCTACACCTTC

j_gene: TRBJ2-3
d_gene: TRBD2
len: 15
abundance: -
v_gene: TRBV7-8
CDR3aa: CASSSQRGGTDTQYF
CDR3nt: TGTGCCAGCAGCTCCCAGCGGGGGGGCACAGATACGCAGTATTTT

j_gene: TRBJ1-1
d_gene: TRBD1
len: 14
abundance: -
v_gene: TRBV3-1/TRBV3-2
CDR3aa: CASSQEDRATEAFF
CDR3nt: TGTGCCAGCAGCCAGGAGGACAGGGCCACTGAAGCTTTCTTT

j_gene: TRBJ2-3
d_gene: TRBD2
len: 15
abundance: -
v_gene: TRBV18
CDR3aa: CASSNIAGLTDTQYF
CDR3nt: TGTGCCAGCTCTAACATAGCGGGTCTGACAGATACGCAGTATTTT

j_gene: TRBJ1-2
d_gene: TRBD1
len: 15
abundance: -
v_gene: TRBV5-5
CDR3aa: CASSWGATGVYGYTF
CDR3nt: TGTGCCAGCAGCTGGGGGGCGACAGGGGTCTATGGCTACACCTTC

j_gene: TRBJ1-1
d_gene: -
len: 15
abundance: -
v_gene: TRBV19
CDR3aa: CASTGVVALNTEAFF
CDR3nt: TGTGCCAGTACAGGGGTCGTTGCCCTGAACACTGAAGCTTTCTTT

j_gene: TRBJ1-2
d_gene: -
len: 14
abundance: once
v_gene: TRBV13
CDR3aa: CASSLGDRAYGYTF
CDR3nt: TGTGCCAGCAGCTTAGGGGACAGAGCCTATGGCTACACCTTC

j_gene: TRBJ2-2
d_gene: TRBD1
len: 15
abundance: -
v_gene: TRBV18
CDR3aa: CASSPGTGSVGELFF
CDR3nt: TGTGCCAGCTCACCCGGGACAGGGTCCGTCGGGGAGCTGTTTTTT

j_gene: TRBJ2-3
d_gene: -
len: 16
abundance: -
v_gene: TRBV7-2
CDR3aa: CASSLDSGTLTDTQYF
CDR3nt: TGTGCCAGCAGCTTGGACTCCGGGACACTCACAGATACGCAGTATTTT

j_gene: TRBJ1-2
d_gene: TRBD1
len: 14
abundance: -
v_gene: TRBV19
CDR3aa: CASSDTTGGYGYTF
CDR3nt: TGTGCCAGTAGTGATACGACAGGGGGCTATGGCTACACCTTC

j_gene: TRBJ1-6
d_gene: -
len: 14
abundance: -
v_gene: TRBV19
CDR3aa: CASNRGQTNSPLHF
CDR3nt: TGTGCCAGTAACCGAGGACAGACTAATTCACCCCTCCACTTT

j_gene: TRBJ1-5
d_gene: -
len: 14
abundance: -
v_gene: TRBV6-2/TRBV6-3
CDR3aa: CASSYPGGGQPQHF
CDR3nt: TGTGCCAGCAGTTACCCGGGGGGGGGTCAGCCCCAGCATTTT

j_gene: TRBJ1-1
d_gene: TRBD1
len: 15
abundance: -
v_gene: TRBV6-5
CDR3aa: CASRRTGEGNTEAFF
CDR3nt: TGTGCCAGCAGGCGGACAGGAGAGGGGAACACTGAAGCTTTCTTT

j_gene: TRBJ2-5
d_gene: TRBD2
len: 12
abundance: -
v_gene: TRBV6-2/TRBV6-3
CDR3aa: CASSGGAETQYF
CDR3nt: TGTGCCAGCAGCGGGGGGGCGGAGACCCAGTACTTC

j_gene: TRBJ2-7
d_gene: -
len: 15
abundance: -
v_gene: TRBV19
CDR3aa: CASSIEVDYPGEQYF
CDR3nt: TGTGCCAGTAGTATAGAGGTTGACTACCCTGGCGAGCAGTACTTC

j_gene: TRBJ2-7
d_gene: TRBD1
len: 14
abundance: -
v_gene: TRBV5-1
CDR3aa: CASSPDRGGDEQYF
CDR3nt: TGCGCCAGCAGCCCGGACAGGGGGGGGGACGAGCAGTACTTC

j_gene: TRBJ1-2
d_gene: TRBD1
len: 16
abundance: -
v_gene: TRBV9
CDR3aa: CASSVGGRVGGHGYTF
CDR3nt: TGTGCCAGCAGCGTAGGAGGTAGGGTAGGGGGCCATGGCTACACCTTC

j_gene: TRBJ1-5
d_gene: -
len: 15
abundance: once
v_gene: TRBV7-2
CDR3aa: CASSFTTGENQPQHF
CDR3nt: TGTGCCAGCAGCTTTACGACAGGAGAAAATCAGCCCCAGCATTTT

j_gene: TRBJ1-2
d_gene: -
len: 11
abundance: -
v_gene: TRBV7-2
CDR3aa: CASSFLYGYTF
CDR3nt: TGTGCCAGCAGCTTCCTATATGGCTACACCTTC

j_gene: TRBJ1-1
d_gene: TRBD1
len: 14
abundance: -
v_gene: TRBV5-4
CDR3aa: CASSQNSGTAEAFF
CDR3nt: TGTGCCAGCAGCCAAAATTCCGGGACAGCTGAAGCTTTCTTT

j_gene: TRBJ2-3
d_gene: TRBD1
len: 14
abundance: once
v_gene: TRBV20-1
CDR3aa: CSASGGQGTDTQYF
CDR3nt: TGCAGTGCTAGTGGGGGACAGGGAACAGATACGCAGTATTTT